A selection of T cell receptor beta chains follows, all from one sample in a study of blood T cell repertoires in COVID-19. Data came from immunoSEQ multiplex PCR; TCRdb stores just in-frame clones and leaves some out. The sample has some 310,000 clones; around 89% are singletons. Sequencing was carried out using peripheral blood. These receptors were collected from a woman aged 40 to 50 with COVID-19, enrolled during active disease. The CDR3 runs from the conserved cysteine through the conserved F or W. Each record gives: CDR3 protein, CDR3 DNA, V gene, J gene, D gene, CDR3 length, clone size. D genes are given only for firm matches. Clone size is not always given. Where it is, it says once, few, many or a class for expanded clones.

cdr3_aa: CASRGQSSGNTIYF
cdr3_nt: TGTGCCAGTCGGGGACAGTCTTCTGGAAACACCATATATTTT
v_call: TRBV19
j_call: TRBJ1-3
d_call: TRBD1
cdr3_length: 14
clone_size: -

cdr3_aa: CASSGRGTSGSKYNEQFF
cdr3_nt: TGTGCCAGCAGTGGGAGAGGGACTAGCGGGAGTAAGTACAATGAGCAGTTCTTC
v_call: TRBV2
j_call: TRBJ2-1
d_call: TRBD2
cdr3_length: 18
clone_size: -

cdr3_aa: CASSPQTGGAYYGYTF
cdr3_nt: TGTGCCAGCAGTCCCCAGACAGGGGGCGCCTACTATGGCTACACCTTC
v_call: TRBV28
j_call: TRBJ1-2
d_call: TRBD1
cdr3_length: 16
clone_size: -

cdr3_aa: CATSDLEHETQYF
cdr3_nt: TGTGCCACCAGTGATTTAGAGCACGAGACCCAGTACTTC
v_call: TRBV24-1
j_call: TRBJ2-5
d_call: -
cdr3_length: 13
clone_size: medium-sized

cdr3_aa: CASSEMDRDNEQFF
cdr3_nt: TGTGCCAGCAGTGAAATGGACAGGGACAATGAGCAGTTCTTC
v_call: TRBV25-1
j_call: TRBJ2-1
d_call: TRBD1
cdr3_length: 14
clone_size: once

cdr3_aa: CASSPLTSADTQYF
cdr3_nt: TGCGCCAGCAGCCCCCTTACTAGCGCGGATACGCAGTATTTT
v_call: TRBV4-3
j_call: TRBJ2-3
d_call: TRBD2
cdr3_length: 14
clone_size: -

cdr3_aa: CASSTGAGAGNTIYF
cdr3_nt: TGTGCCAGCAGTACTGGAGCAGGGGCTGGAAACACCATATATTTT
v_call: TRBV28
j_call: TRBJ1-3
d_call: -
cdr3_length: 15
clone_size: -

cdr3_aa: CAWSVLSNTIYF
cdr3_nt: TGTGCCTGGAGTGTACTATCAAACACCATATATTTT
v_call: TRBV30
j_call: TRBJ1-3
d_call: -
cdr3_length: 12
clone_size: -

cdr3_aa: CASSPRTGFNYGYTF
cdr3_nt: TGTGCCAGCAGCCCAAGGACAGGGTTTAACTATGGCTACACCTTC
v_call: TRBV5-6
j_call: TRBJ1-2
d_call: TRBD1
cdr3_length: 15
clone_size: -

cdr3_aa: CSVEGGVGTDTQYF
cdr3_nt: TGCAGCGTTGAAGGGGGGGTCGGGACAGATACGCAGTATTTT
v_call: TRBV29-1
j_call: TRBJ2-3
d_call: -
cdr3_length: 14
clone_size: once

cdr3_aa: CASSYDMYGNTIYF
cdr3_nt: TGTGCCAGCAGTTACGACATGTACGGAAACACCATATATTTT
v_call: TRBV6-2/TRBV6-3
j_call: TRBJ1-3
d_call: -
cdr3_length: 14
clone_size: -

cdr3_aa: CASRDRVNQPQHF
cdr3_nt: TGTGCCAGCAGGGACAGAGTCAATCAGCCCCAGCATTTT
v_call: TRBV6-6
j_call: TRBJ1-5
d_call: -
cdr3_length: 13
clone_size: -

cdr3_aa: CASSFGAGTGRATYGYTF
cdr3_nt: TGTGCCAGCAGCTTCGGGGCCGGGACAGGGAGGGCCACCTATGGCTACACCTTC
v_call: TRBV5-8
j_call: TRBJ1-2
d_call: TRBD1
cdr3_length: 18
clone_size: -

cdr3_aa: CATSGGENTEAFF
cdr3_nt: TGTGCCACCTCAGGGGGCGAGAACACTGAAGCTTTCTTT
v_call: TRBV19
j_call: TRBJ1-1
d_call: TRBD1
cdr3_length: 13
clone_size: -

cdr3_aa: CASSITGEASPLHF
cdr3_nt: TGTGCCAGTAGTATAACCGGGGAGGCTTCACCCCTCCACTTT
v_call: TRBV19
j_call: TRBJ1-6
d_call: -
cdr3_length: 14
clone_size: few

cdr3_aa: CAWSAGGGYTF
cdr3_nt: TGTGCCTGGAGTGCGGGGGGTGGCTACACCTTC
v_call: TRBV30
j_call: TRBJ1-2
d_call: -
cdr3_length: 11
clone_size: -

cdr3_aa: CASSGTSGSPDTQYF
cdr3_nt: TGTGCCAGCAGTGGGACTAGCGGGAGTCCGGATACGCAGTATTTT
v_call: TRBV3-1/TRBV3-2
j_call: TRBJ2-3
d_call: TRBD2
cdr3_length: 15
clone_size: -

cdr3_aa: CSVGDNSGNTIYF
cdr3_nt: TGCAGCGTTGGAGACAACTCTGGAAACACCATATATTTT
v_call: TRBV29-1
j_call: TRBJ1-3
d_call: -
cdr3_length: 13
clone_size: -

cdr3_aa: CASSQPNAYTTEAFF
cdr3_nt: TGTGCCAGCAGCCAACCCAACGCGTATACCACTGAAGCTTTCTTT
v_call: TRBV28
j_call: TRBJ1-1
d_call: -
cdr3_length: 15
clone_size: -

cdr3_aa: CASSPTGEAQETQYF
cdr3_nt: TGTGCCAGCTCACCTACAGGGGAAGCACAAGAGACCCAGTACTTC
v_call: TRBV18
j_call: TRBJ2-5
d_call: TRBD1
cdr3_length: 15
clone_size: -

cdr3_aa: CASSSTTGKAFF
cdr3_nt: TGTGCCAGCAGCTCTACTACAGGGAAAGCTTTCTTT
v_call: TRBV11-2
j_call: TRBJ1-1
d_call: -
cdr3_length: 12
clone_size: -

cdr3_aa: CASSFRGTYGYTF
cdr3_nt: TGTGCCAGCAGTTTCCGGGGGACCTATGGCTACACCTTC
v_call: TRBV28
j_call: TRBJ1-2
d_call: -
cdr3_length: 13
clone_size: -

cdr3_aa: CASSQADRGEKLFF
cdr3_nt: TGTGCCAGCAGCCAGGCGGACAGGGGAGAAAAACTGTTTTTT
v_call: TRBV4-2
j_call: TRBJ1-4
d_call: TRBD1
cdr3_length: 14
clone_size: -

cdr3_aa: CASSRMAGNTEAFF
cdr3_nt: TGTGCCAGCAGTAGGATGGCGGGGAACACTGAAGCTTTCTTT
v_call: TRBV6-1
j_call: TRBJ1-1
d_call: -
cdr3_length: 14
clone_size: -

cdr3_aa: CASGYRGQPQHF
cdr3_nt: TGTGCCAGCGGATACAGGGGTCAGCCCCAGCATTTT
v_call: TRBV28
j_call: TRBJ1-5
d_call: TRBD1
cdr3_length: 12
clone_size: -

cdr3_aa: CATLADDSYNEQFF
cdr3_nt: TGTGCCACCCTAGCGGATGATTCCTACAATGAGCAGTTCTTC
v_call: TRBV24-1
j_call: TRBJ2-1
d_call: TRBD2
cdr3_length: 14
clone_size: -

cdr3_aa: CASLAQVNSNQPQHF
cdr3_nt: TGTGCCAGCCTCGCTCAGGTGAATAGCAATCAGCCCCAGCATTTT
v_call: TRBV28
j_call: TRBJ1-5
d_call: -
cdr3_length: 15
clone_size: -

cdr3_aa: CASSRLAGKETQYF
cdr3_nt: TGTGCCAGCAGCAGACTAGCGGGGAAAGAGACCCAGTACTTC
v_call: TRBV3-1/TRBV3-2
j_call: TRBJ2-5
d_call: TRBD2
cdr3_length: 14
clone_size: -

cdr3_aa: CSVVRSGTDGYTF
cdr3_nt: TGCAGCGTTGTTCGATCCGGGACAGATGGCTACACCTTC
v_call: TRBV29-1
j_call: TRBJ1-2
d_call: TRBD1
cdr3_length: 13
clone_size: -

cdr3_aa: CATRVGVEAFF
cdr3_nt: TGTGCCACGAGGGTAGGCGTTGAAGCTTTCTTT
v_call: TRBV10-3
j_call: TRBJ1-1
d_call: -
cdr3_length: 11
clone_size: -

cdr3_aa: CASSHNRVSGGYTF
cdr3_nt: TGTGCCAGCAGCCACAACAGGGTCTCGGGAGGCTACACCTTC
v_call: TRBV5-4
j_call: TRBJ1-2
d_call: -
cdr3_length: 14
clone_size: once

cdr3_aa: CASSPDSFTYNEQFF
cdr3_nt: TGCGCCAGCAGCCCGGACAGCTTCACCTACAATGAGCAGTTCTTC
v_call: TRBV5-1
j_call: TRBJ2-1
d_call: -
cdr3_length: 15
clone_size: few

cdr3_aa: CSVGGQGYADTQYF
cdr3_nt: TGCAGCGTGGGTGGACAGGGCTACGCAGATACGCAGTATTTT
v_call: TRBV29-1
j_call: TRBJ2-3
d_call: TRBD1
cdr3_length: 14
clone_size: -

cdr3_aa: CASSPTSGRTKNIQYF
cdr3_nt: TGTGCCAGCTCACCAACTAGCGGGAGAACCAAAAACATTCAGTACTTC
v_call: TRBV18
j_call: TRBJ2-4
d_call: TRBD2
cdr3_length: 16
clone_size: -

cdr3_aa: CASSSGLAGGPQNNEQYF
cdr3_nt: TGCGCCAGCAGCTCCGGACTAGCGGGAGGGCCTCAGAATAACGAGCAGTACTTC
v_call: TRBV5-1
j_call: TRBJ2-7
d_call: TRBD2
cdr3_length: 18
clone_size: -

cdr3_aa: CASSLARGRETQYF
cdr3_nt: TGTGCCAGCAGCTTAGCGCGCGGGAGAGAGACCCAGTACTTC
v_call: TRBV11-1
j_call: TRBJ2-5
d_call: TRBD2
cdr3_length: 14
clone_size: -

cdr3_aa: CASSSSPGTAYNSPLHF
cdr3_nt: TGTGCCAGCAGCTCTAGCCCCGGGACAGCTTACAATTCACCCCTCCACTTT
v_call: TRBV7-8
j_call: TRBJ1-6
d_call: TRBD1
cdr3_length: 17
clone_size: -

cdr3_aa: CASSLLTNSYEQYF
cdr3_nt: TGTGCCAGCAGTTTATTAACAAACTCCTACGAGCAGTACTTC
v_call: TRBV28
j_call: TRBJ2-7
d_call: -
cdr3_length: 14
clone_size: -

cdr3_aa: CASSINRGRYEQYF
cdr3_nt: TGTGCCAGTAGTATAAACAGGGGGCGTTACGAGCAGTACTTC
v_call: TRBV19
j_call: TRBJ2-7
d_call: TRBD1
cdr3_length: 14
clone_size: few

cdr3_aa: CASSLLAGGERKTFF
cdr3_nt: TGTGCCAGCAGCCTCCTGGCAGGGGGCGAGAGAAAAACTTTCTTT
v_call: TRBV11-1
j_call: TRBJ1-1
d_call: TRBD1
cdr3_length: 15
clone_size: -

cdr3_aa: CASSFGTNSPLHF
cdr3_nt: TGCGCCAGCAGCTTTGGGACAAATTCACCCCTCCACTTT
v_call: TRBV4-1
j_call: TRBJ1-6
d_call: -
cdr3_length: 13
clone_size: -

cdr3_aa: CASTRWGDTEAFF
cdr3_nt: TGTGCCAGTACCCGATGGGGGGACACTGAAGCTTTCTTT
v_call: TRBV19
j_call: TRBJ1-1
d_call: -
cdr3_length: 13
clone_size: -

cdr3_aa: CASSPGVALHF
cdr3_nt: TGTGCCAGCAGCCCCGGGGTGGCCCTCCACTTT
v_call: TRBV6-2/TRBV6-3
j_call: TRBJ1-6
d_call: -
cdr3_length: 11
clone_size: -

cdr3_aa: CASSPGVGYEQYF
cdr3_nt: TGTGCCAGCAGCCCAGGGGTAGGCTACGAGCAGTACTTC
v_call: TRBV9
j_call: TRBJ2-7
d_call: -
cdr3_length: 13
clone_size: -

cdr3_aa: CASSQEGAEESTEAFF
cdr3_nt: TGTGCCAGCAGCCAAGAGGGAGCGGAGGAGAGCACTGAAGCTTTCTTT
v_call: TRBV3-1/TRBV3-2
j_call: TRBJ1-1
d_call: -
cdr3_length: 16
clone_size: -

cdr3_aa: CASSPQTSSYEQYF
cdr3_nt: TGTGCCAGCTCACCTCAGACATCCTCCTACGAGCAGTACTTC
v_call: TRBV18
j_call: TRBJ2-7
d_call: -
cdr3_length: 14
clone_size: -

cdr3_aa: CASSPAGGLPFEAFF
cdr3_nt: TGTGCCAGCAGCCCGGCAGGGGGCCTACCCTTTGAAGCTTTCTTT
v_call: TRBV5-8
j_call: TRBJ1-1
d_call: TRBD1
cdr3_length: 15
clone_size: -

cdr3_aa: CASGPQRGQGKGGELFF
cdr3_nt: TGTGCTTCTGGCCCTCAGCGGGGACAGGGAAAGGGCGGGGAGCTGTTTTTT
v_call: TRBV28
j_call: TRBJ2-2
d_call: TRBD1
cdr3_length: 17
clone_size: -

cdr3_aa: CASSLEGDGYTEAFF
cdr3_nt: TGTGCCAGCAGCTTAGAAGGAGATGGGTACACTGAAGCTTTCTTT
v_call: TRBV7-9
j_call: TRBJ1-1
d_call: -
cdr3_length: 15
clone_size: -

cdr3_aa: CASSFLDRRNSPLHF
cdr3_nt: TGTGCCAGCAGTTTTCTGGACAGGAGAAATTCACCCCTCCACTTT
v_call: TRBV28
j_call: TRBJ1-6
d_call: TRBD1
cdr3_length: 15
clone_size: -

cdr3_aa: CASSLMGPSPLHF
cdr3_nt: TGTGCCAGCAGCCTCATGGGGCCATCACCCCTCCACTTT
v_call: TRBV7-2
j_call: TRBJ1-6
d_call: -
cdr3_length: 13
clone_size: -